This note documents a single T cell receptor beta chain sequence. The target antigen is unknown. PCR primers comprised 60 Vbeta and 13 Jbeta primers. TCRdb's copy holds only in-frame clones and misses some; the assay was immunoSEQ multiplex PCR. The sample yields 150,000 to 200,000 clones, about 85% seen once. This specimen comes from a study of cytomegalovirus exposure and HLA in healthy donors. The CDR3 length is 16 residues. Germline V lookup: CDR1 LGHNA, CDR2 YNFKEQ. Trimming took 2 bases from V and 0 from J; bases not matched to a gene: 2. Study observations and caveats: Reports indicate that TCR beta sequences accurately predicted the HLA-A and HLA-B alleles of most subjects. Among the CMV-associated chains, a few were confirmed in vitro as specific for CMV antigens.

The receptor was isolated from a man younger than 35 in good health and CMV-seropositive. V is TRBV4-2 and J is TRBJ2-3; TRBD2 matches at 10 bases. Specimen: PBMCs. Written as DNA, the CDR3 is TGTGCCAGCAGCCAACGGACTAGCGGTAGCACAGATACGCAGTATTTT. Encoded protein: CASSQRTSGSTDTQYF.